There are many counts of the clone carrying this T cell receptor (beta chain). No antigen is known for it. TCRdb itself ran the 5' RACE reads through MiXCR, one entry per CDR3 protein. The sample has 45,000 to 55,000 distinct CDR3 sequences, 4.5% to 7% seen once. This entry belongs to a study of neurological immune-mediated disorders. Points from the study as a whole: Private repertoires in all groups were suggested, as expanded clones shared no CDR3 amino acid sequences across subjects. When the repertoires were grouped phylogenetically, those of 18 of the 34 multiple sclerosis patients came together in a single cluster of related CDR3 sequences, which points to a possible repertoire-level signature. In HTLV-1-associated myelopathy, TCR clonal expansion was greatest, whereas multiple sclerosis had the least, falling below healthy controls.

The sorted libraries were made from about a million CD4+ or CD8+ T cells. In germline, CDR1 is SGDLS, CDR2 YYNGEE. This CDR3 has 18 amino acids. V gave up 4 bases and J gave up 4 bases, with 23 bases separating them. The chain carries TRBV9 and TRBJ2-2; D perhaps matches TRBD1 (5 bases). Sequencing used CD4+ T cells from blood. This receptor was obtained from a woman between 18 and 30 years old with multiple sclerosis. The CDR3 loop is CASSPHRRGDYSTGELFF. The CDR3 coding sequence is TGTGCCAGCAGCCCTCACCGTAGGGGTGATTACTCCACCGGGGAGCTGTTTTTT.